The source of this T cell receptor beta chain is a study of radiation and T cells in renal cell carcinoma. TCRdb's copy holds only in-frame clones and misses some; the assay was immunoSEQ multiplex PCR. The profile shows 100,000 to 150,000 clones, around 85% of them singletons. The time point was: blood 2 weeks post-SBRT. The treatment is: 15 Gy SBRT to primary tumor, nephrectomy 4 weeks later. Germline assignment: CDR1 SGHRS and CDR2 YFSETQ. With V trimmed by 5 bases and J by 4 bases, 3 bases remained unmatched. The length of the CDR3 is 12 residues. The rearrangement uses TRBV5-1 and TRBJ2-7, with TRBD1 matching over 7 bases. The material sequenced was blood, taken from a patient whose treatment included radiotherapy and nephrectomy. This clonotype was obtained from a man aged 45-65 years with renal cell carcinoma. Here the CDR3 DNA reads TGCGCCAGCAGTGAACAGGGGTACGAGCAGTACTTC. Residues: CASSEQGYEQYF.